This TCR beta chain was profiled in a study of T cells of healthy individuals. The CDR3 has 14 residues. Trimming left V 6 bases short and J 8 bases short, with 16 bases between. TCRdb passed the 5' RACE reads through MiXCR, listing each CDR3 protein once. The profile covers some 41,000 distinct CDR3 sequences, with about 4.2% appearing a single time and about 8.9% taken by the ten largest. The chain carries TRBV12-3 or TRBV12-4 and TRBJ1-4; perhaps TRBD1 as D (6 bases). The TCR comes from a human donor in good health. CDR3 DNA sequence: TGTGCCAGCAGCCAACCTACAGGGACGGAAAAACTGTTTTTT. Protein product: CASSQPTGTEKLFF.